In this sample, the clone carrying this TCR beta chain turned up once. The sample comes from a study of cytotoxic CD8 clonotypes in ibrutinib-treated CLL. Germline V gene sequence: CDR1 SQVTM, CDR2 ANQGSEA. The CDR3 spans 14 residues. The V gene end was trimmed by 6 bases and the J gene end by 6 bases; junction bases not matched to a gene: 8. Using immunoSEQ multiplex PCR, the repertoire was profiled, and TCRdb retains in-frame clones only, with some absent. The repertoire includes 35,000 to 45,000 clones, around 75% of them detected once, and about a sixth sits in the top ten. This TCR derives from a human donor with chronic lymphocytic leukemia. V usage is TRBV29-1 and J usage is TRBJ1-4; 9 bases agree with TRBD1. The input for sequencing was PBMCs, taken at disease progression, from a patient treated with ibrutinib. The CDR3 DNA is TGCAGCGTGGGACAGGGAGGCCTTTATGAAAAACTGTTTTTT. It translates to CSVGQGGLYEKLFF. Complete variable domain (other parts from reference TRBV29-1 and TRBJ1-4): SAVISQKPSRDICQRGTSLTIQCQVDSQVTMMFWYRQQPGQSLTLIATANQGSEATYESGFVIDKFPISRPNLTFSTLTVSNMSPEDSSIYLCSVGQGGLYEKLFFGSGTQLSVL.